This is a list of T cell receptor beta chains from one sample in a study of identical twins. TCRdb processed the 5' RACE reads anew with MiXCR; each CDR3 protein has one entry. The sample lists about 250,000 distinct CDR3 sequences, about 8.9% occurring once. The same specimen was also included in a second study, on yellow fever vaccine responses in identical twins.

The specimen was CD8+ T cells sorted from blood. These receptors originate from a young woman in good health. Both conserved end residues are part of each CDR3. D genes are given only for firm matches. The listing skips clone size in some rows; elsewhere it reads once, few, many or a size class.

v_call	j_call	clone_size	d_call	cdr3_nt	cdr3_aa
TRBV7-6	TRBJ2-7	-	TRBD2	TGTGCCAGCAGCTTAAGGGGGACTAGGTCCTACGAGCAGTACTTC	CASSLRGTRSYEQYF
TRBV9	TRBJ2-7	-	-	-	CASSVGQGAAWEKYF
TRBV6-2/TRBV6-3	TRBJ2-3	-	TRBD2	TGTGCCAGCAGTTCAAGGACTAGCGGGAGGTCGGGGACAGATACGCAGTATTTT	CASSSRTSGRSGTDTQYF
TRBV20-1	TRBJ2-7	few	-	TGCAGTGCTAGATCGAGGACTCTCGCCCTCTACGAGCAGTACTTC	CSARSRTLALYEQYF
TRBV9	TRBJ2-1	few	TRBD1	TGTGCCAGCAGCGTAACAGGGGGCCTCAATGAGCAGTTCTTC	CASSVTGGLNEQFF
TRBV7-6	TRBJ2-1	-	TRBD1	TGTGCCAGCAGCTCCCTCCGGGACAGGGGGAGGAATGAGCAGTTCTTC	CASSSLRDRGRNEQFF
TRBV11-2	TRBJ2-4	few	-	TGTGCCAGCAGCGATATTAGCGGCGGCATTCAGTACTTC	CASSDISGGIQYF
TRBV27	TRBJ2-1	many	-	TGTGCCAGCAGTTTCCCCGGGACCTACAATGAGCAGTTCTTC	CASSFPGTYNEQFF
TRBV20-1	TRBJ2-3	many	TRBD1	TGCAGTGCTAGAACCCGACAGGGGGCAGATACGCAGTATTTT	CSARTRQGADTQYF
TRBV19	TRBJ1-4	-	-	TGTGCCACCACCGTCGAGGGTTACGAAAAACTGTTTTTT	CATTVEGYEKLFF
TRBV5-1	TRBJ2-1	many	TRBD2	TGCGCCAGCAGGCCCTTTCCTACTAGCGGGAGTAGGGATGAGCAGTTCTTC	CASRPFPTSGSRDEQFF
TRBV24-1	TRBJ2-1	many	TRBD2	TGTGCCACCAGTGACGGACTAGTCCTCCCCTACAATGAGCAGTTCTTC	CATSDGLVLPYNEQFF
TRBV12-3/TRBV12-4	TRBJ2-2	many	-	TGTGCCAGACCTTTAGCGGAGAACACCGGGGAGCTGTTTTTT	CARPLAENTGELFF
TRBV6-1	TRBJ2-5	many	TRBD2	TGTGCCAGCACCTTAGCGGGGGGCCTTCAAGAGACCCAGTACTTC	CASTLAGGLQETQYF
TRBV20-1	TRBJ2-1	-	-	TGCAGTGCTAGAGATAGGCGAACTTTCAATGAGCAGTTCTTC	CSARDRRTFNEQFF
TRBV5-6	TRBJ1-4	few	-	TGTGCCAGCAGCTTAGGACCGACCACGGGGAATGAAAAACTGTTTTTT	CASSLGPTTGNEKLFF
TRBV29-1	TRBJ2-2	-	-	TGCAGCGTGACAGGACAGAACACCGGGGAGCTGTTTTTT	CSVTGQNTGELFF
TRBV7-9	TRBJ2-2	few	-	TGTGCCAGCAGCCCGAGGGGGCGGGGGAGCACCGGGGAGCTGTTTTTT	CASSPRGRGSTGELFF
TRBV21-1	TRBJ2-7	few	-	TGTGCCAGCAGCAAAGGGAGGGGGGGCTCCTACGAGCAGTACTTC	CASSKGRGGSYEQYF
TRBV7-9	TRBJ2-7	-	-	TGTGCCAGCACCCAGACTTACTTC	CASTQTYF
TRBV4-3	TRBJ2-7	many	-	TGCGCCAGCAGCCAAGATTTTCAGGGGTACGAGCAGTACTTC	CASSQDFQGYEQYF
TRBV29-1	TRBJ1-4	few	-	TGCAGCGTCCAGGGAGATGAAAAACTGTTTTTT	CSVQGDEKLFF
TRBV20-1	TRBJ2-1	-	TRBD1	TGCAGTGCTACCCGACAGGGCTTATTTGGCAATGAGCAGTTCTTC	CSATRQGLFGNEQFF
TRBV14	TRBJ2-7	many	-	TGTGCCAGCAGCCAAGATCCGGGATCGATACGAGTCTTCTACGAGCAGTACTTC	CASSQDPGSIRVFYEQYF
TRBV14	TRBJ2-3	-	TRBD2	TGTGCCAGCAGCCCCCGGACTAGCGGGGCAGATGCGCAGTATTTT	CASSPRTSGADAQYF
TRBV20-1	TRBJ2-7	-	-	TGCAGTGCTAGAGATTTAGGAGGGAAAGCGTACGAGCAGTACTTC	CSARDLGGKAYEQYF
TRBV7-8	TRBJ2-7	-	-	TGTGCCAGCAGCCCGCGACTAGTGCCTGGGGACGAGCAGTACTTC	CASSPRLVPGDEQYF
TRBV27	TRBJ2-7	-	TRBD2	TGTGCCAGCAGTTCAGGGGCGGGAGGGGAGCAGTACTTC	CASSSGAGGEQYF
TRBV5-6	TRBJ2-5	many	-	TGTGCCAGCAGCTTGCAGGGCACCCAAGAGACCCAGTACTTC	CASSLQGTQETQYF
TRBV7-9	TRBJ2-1	few	-	TGTGCCAGCAGCTCGCCGTTTGGTGAGCAGTTCTTC	CASSSPFGEQFF
TRBV4-3	TRBJ2-7	-	-	TGCGCCAGCAGCCAAGATTACCCACAAGAGGGGGAAAGGCACTTC	CASSQDYPQEGERHF
TRBV4-3	TRBJ1-2	many	TRBD1	TGCGCCAGCCGGGGGACAGGTAGTGCCCTCAACTATGGCTACACCTTC	CASRGTGSALNYGYTF
TRBV10-1	TRBJ2-3	few	TRBD1	TGCGCCAGCAGTGAGAGTGTTGGACAGGGGGCCCCAGATACGCAGTATTTT	CASSESVGQGAPDTQYF
TRBV24-1	TRBJ2-5	few	-	TGTGCCACCAGCGACCTAATTCAAGAGACCCAGTACTTC	CATSDLIQETQYF
TRBV7-6	TRBJ2-2	few	-	TGTGCCAGCAGCTTGGGTGGGGCGGCGAACACCGGGGAGCTGTTTTTT	CASSLGGAANTGELFF
TRBV7-9	TRBJ1-2	-	-	TGTGCCAGCAGCTTCGGGACCCAGGATGGCTACACCTTC	CASSFGTQDGYTF
TRBV12-5	TRBJ1-2	few	-	TGTGCTAGTCGCGGGGGTAACTATGGCTACACCTTC	CASRGGNYGYTF
TRBV4-2	TRBJ2-1	many	-	TGTGCCAGCAGCCAAGATGACCTGTCAGGCTACAATGAGCAGTTCTTC	CASSQDDLSGYNEQFF
TRBV19	TRBJ2-1	few	TRBD1	TGTGCCAGTACATGGACAGGGACCTACAATGAGCAGTTCTTC	CASTWTGTYNEQFF
TRBV6-5	TRBJ2-1	-	-	TGTGCCAGCAGTTACCCGTCTTGGGGGGGCACCTACATCTACAATGAGCAGTTCTTC	CASSYPSWGGTYIYNEQFF
TRBV29-1	TRBJ2-5	few	-	TGCAGCGCTCTTCTGGGGGAGACCCAGTACTTC	CSALLGETQYF
TRBV6-2/TRBV6-3	TRBJ2-2	many	TRBD1	TGTGCCAGCAGTGAGGACAGGACGAACACCGGGGAGCTGTTTTTT	CASSEDRTNTGELFF